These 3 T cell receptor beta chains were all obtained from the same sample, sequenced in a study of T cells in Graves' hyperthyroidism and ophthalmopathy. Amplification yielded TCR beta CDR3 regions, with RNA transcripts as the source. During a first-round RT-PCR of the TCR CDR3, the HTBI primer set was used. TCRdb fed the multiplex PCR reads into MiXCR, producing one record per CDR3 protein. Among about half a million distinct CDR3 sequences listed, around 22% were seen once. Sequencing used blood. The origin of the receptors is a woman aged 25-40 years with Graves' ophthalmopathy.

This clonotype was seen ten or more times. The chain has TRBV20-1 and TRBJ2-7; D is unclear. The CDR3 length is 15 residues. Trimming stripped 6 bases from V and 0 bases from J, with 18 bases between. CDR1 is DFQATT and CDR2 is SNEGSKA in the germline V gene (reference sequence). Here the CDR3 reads CSAYQPGDSSYEQYF. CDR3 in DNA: TGCAGTGCGTATCAGCCCGGCGATAGCTCCTACGAGCAGTACTTC.

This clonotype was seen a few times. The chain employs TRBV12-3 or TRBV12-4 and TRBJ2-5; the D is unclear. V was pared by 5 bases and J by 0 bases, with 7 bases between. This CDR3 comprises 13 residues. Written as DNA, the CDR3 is TGTGCCAGCAGTCGACGGTACCAAGAGACCCAGTACTTC. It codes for CASSRRYQETQYF.

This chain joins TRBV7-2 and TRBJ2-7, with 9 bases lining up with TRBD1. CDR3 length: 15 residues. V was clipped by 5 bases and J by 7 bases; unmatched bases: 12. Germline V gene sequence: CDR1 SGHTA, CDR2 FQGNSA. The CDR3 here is CASSTDRGTSLEQYF. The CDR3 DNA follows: TGTGCCAGCAGCACTGACAGGGGGACGTCTCTAGAGCAGTACTTC.